The source of this TCR beta chain is a study of shared clonotypes between healthy human individuals. Study-level results: Researchers sampled blood only, noting tissue repertoires likely differ. The donor pool, a small one, limited the genetic and exposure-history diversity represented.

Worth noting for this clone: Its target is unknown.

Germline loops: CDR1 MDHEN, CDR2 SYDVKM. The CDR3 runs 14 residues. V shed 2 bases and J shed 7 bases, with 9 bases lying between them. Original handling: Owing to the provision of junction-only sequences devoid of quality scores by immunoSEQ, filtering differed. The method was immunoSEQ multiplex PCR; TCRdb's version includes in-frame clones alone and lacks a portion of them. Clonal size and the V and J genes are those of that table, whereas D and trimming came from the DNA. The sample has over a million clones, roughly 80% seen once. The chain joins TRBV28 to TRBJ1-6; D gene ambiguous. The material sequenced was memory CD4+ T cells sorted from blood. This sample's subset: CD45RA-negative fraction. The receptor's source is a man aged 18 to 35 in good health. The chain's CDR3 is CASSLVTGNSPLHF. CDR3 DNA sequence: TGTGCCAGCAGTTTAGTGACGGGGAATTCACCCCTCCACTTT.